This T cell receptor beta chain was recorded in a study of type 1 regulatory T cells. This clonotype showed up many times. Its specificity is not known. CDR3 length equals 15 residues. Losses at the gene ends were 3 bases for V and 6 bases for J; bases not matched to a gene: 7. Looked up from germline, CDR1 is SGHDN and CDR2 is FVKESK. TCRdb re-called the reads through MiXCR, storing one row per CDR3 protein. The data hold roughly 46,000 distinct CDR3 sequences, with roughly an eighth observed a single time. This sequence originates from a human donor in good health. Source material: cultured non-Tr1 T cells, either the whole culture or a sorted T cell fraction (not recorded which). The genes are TRBV14 and TRBJ1-2, with 10 positions matching TRBD1. The CDR3 nucleotides are TGTGCCAGCAGCCAGGCTGGGACAGGGGCCCATGGCTACACCTTC. Translated: CASSQAGTGAHGYTF.